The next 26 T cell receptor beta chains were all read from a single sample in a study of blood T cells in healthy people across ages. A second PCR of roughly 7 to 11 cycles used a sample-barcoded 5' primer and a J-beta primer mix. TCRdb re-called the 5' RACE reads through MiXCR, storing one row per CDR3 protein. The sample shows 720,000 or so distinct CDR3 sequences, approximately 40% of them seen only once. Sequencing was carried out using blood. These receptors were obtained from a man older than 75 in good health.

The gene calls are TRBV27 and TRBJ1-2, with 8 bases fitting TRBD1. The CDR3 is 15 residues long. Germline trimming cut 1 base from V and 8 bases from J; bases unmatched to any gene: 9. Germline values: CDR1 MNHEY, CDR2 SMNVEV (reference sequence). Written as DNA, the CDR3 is TGTGCCAGCAGTTTATGGGGACAGGCCGGGCAAGGCTACACCTTC. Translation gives CASSLWGQAGQGYTF.

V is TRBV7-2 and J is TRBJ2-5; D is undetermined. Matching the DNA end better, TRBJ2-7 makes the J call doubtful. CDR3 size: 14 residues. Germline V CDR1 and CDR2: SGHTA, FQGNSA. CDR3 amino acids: CASSSTRARNEQYF. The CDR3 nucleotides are TGTGCCAGCAGCTCAACACGGGCCAGGAACGAGCAGTACTTC.

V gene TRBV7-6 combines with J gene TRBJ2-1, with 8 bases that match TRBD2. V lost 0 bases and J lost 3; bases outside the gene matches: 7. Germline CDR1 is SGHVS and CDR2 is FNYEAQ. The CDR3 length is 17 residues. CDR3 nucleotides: TGTGCCAGCAGCTTAGCTAGCAATAGCGGGGACTACAATGAGCAGTTCTTC. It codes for CASSLASNSGDYNEQFF.

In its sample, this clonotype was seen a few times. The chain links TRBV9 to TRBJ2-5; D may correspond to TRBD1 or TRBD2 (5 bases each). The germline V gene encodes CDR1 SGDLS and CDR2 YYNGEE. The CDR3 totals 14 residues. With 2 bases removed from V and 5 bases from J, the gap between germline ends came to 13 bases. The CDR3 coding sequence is TGTGCCAGCAGCGTCGGGACCCAAACTGAGACCCAGTACTTC. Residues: CASSVGTQTETQYF.

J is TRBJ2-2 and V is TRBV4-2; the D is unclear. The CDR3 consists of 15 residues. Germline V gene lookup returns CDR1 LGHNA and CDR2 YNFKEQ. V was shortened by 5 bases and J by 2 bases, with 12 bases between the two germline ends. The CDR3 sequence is CASSSEPTNTGELFF. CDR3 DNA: TGTGCCAGCAGCTCAGAACCGACTAACACCGGGGAGCTGTTTTTT.

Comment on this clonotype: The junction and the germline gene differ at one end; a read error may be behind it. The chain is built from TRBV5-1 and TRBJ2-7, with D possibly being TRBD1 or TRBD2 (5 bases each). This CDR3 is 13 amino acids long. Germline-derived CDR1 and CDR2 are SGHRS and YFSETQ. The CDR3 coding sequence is TGCGCCTGCAGCAGGGACGGACCGAGCGAGCAGTACTTC. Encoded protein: CACSRDGPSEQYF.

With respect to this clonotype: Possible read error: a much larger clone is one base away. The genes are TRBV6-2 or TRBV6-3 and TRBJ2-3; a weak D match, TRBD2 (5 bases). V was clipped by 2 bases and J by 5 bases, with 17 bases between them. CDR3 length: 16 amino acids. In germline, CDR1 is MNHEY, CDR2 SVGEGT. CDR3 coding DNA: TGTGCCAGCAGTTACGGCTCTGGCGGGTTGAAAGATACGCAGTATTTT. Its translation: CASSYGSGGLKDTQYF.

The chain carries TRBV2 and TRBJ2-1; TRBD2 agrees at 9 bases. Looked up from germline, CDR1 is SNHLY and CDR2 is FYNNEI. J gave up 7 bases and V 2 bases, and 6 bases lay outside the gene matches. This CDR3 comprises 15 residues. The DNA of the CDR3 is TGTGCCAGCAGTGAAAGAGGGCTAGCGGGAAATGAGCAGTTCTTC. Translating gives CASSERGLAGNEQFF.

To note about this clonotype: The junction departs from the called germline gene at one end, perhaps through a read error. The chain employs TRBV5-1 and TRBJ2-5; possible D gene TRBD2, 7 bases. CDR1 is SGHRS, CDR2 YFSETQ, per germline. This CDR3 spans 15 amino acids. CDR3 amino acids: CAGSSAYREGETQYF. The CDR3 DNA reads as TGCGCCGGCAGCTCAGCCTACAGGGAGGGGGAGACCCAGTACTTC.

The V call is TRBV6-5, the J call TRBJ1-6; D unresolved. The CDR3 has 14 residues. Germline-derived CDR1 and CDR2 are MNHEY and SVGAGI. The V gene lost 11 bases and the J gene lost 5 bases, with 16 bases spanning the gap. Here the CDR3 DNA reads TGTGCCTCAAAAAGGGTGTCTGATAATTCACCCCTCCACTTT. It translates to CASKRVSDNSPLHF.

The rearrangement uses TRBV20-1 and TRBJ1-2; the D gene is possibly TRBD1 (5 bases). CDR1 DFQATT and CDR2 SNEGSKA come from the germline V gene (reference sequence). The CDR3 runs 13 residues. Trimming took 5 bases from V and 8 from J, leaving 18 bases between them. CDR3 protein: CSAGTGGASGYTF. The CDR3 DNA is TGCAGTGCTGGAACCGGAGGGGCGAGCGGCTACACCTTC.

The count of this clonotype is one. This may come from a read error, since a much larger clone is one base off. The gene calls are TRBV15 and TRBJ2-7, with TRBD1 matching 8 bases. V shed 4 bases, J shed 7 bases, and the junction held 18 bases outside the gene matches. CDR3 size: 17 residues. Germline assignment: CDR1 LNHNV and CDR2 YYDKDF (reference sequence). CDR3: CATSTKGQGGLDNEQYF. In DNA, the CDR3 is TGTGCCACCAGCACTAAAGGACAGGGCGGTTTGGACAATGAGCAGTACTTC.

CDR3 residues: CASSATGGINIQYF. The CDR3 DNA is TGTGCCAGCAGCGCGACGGGAGGGATCAACATTCAGTACTTC. The chain has TRBV5-5 and TRBJ2-4; TRBD2 agrees at 8 bases. The CDR3 covers 14 residues. V lost 4 bases, J lost 7 bases, and 7 bases stayed unmatched. CDR1 SGHKS and CDR2 YYEKEE come from the germline V gene (reference sequence). The full variable domain, its missing parts supplied by reference TRBV5-5 and TRBJ2-4, is DAGVTQSPTHLIKTRGQQVTLRCSPISGHKSVSWYQQVLGQGPQFIFQYYEKEERGRGNFPDRFSARQFPNYSSELNVNALLLGDSALYLCASSATGGINIQYFGAGTRLSVL.

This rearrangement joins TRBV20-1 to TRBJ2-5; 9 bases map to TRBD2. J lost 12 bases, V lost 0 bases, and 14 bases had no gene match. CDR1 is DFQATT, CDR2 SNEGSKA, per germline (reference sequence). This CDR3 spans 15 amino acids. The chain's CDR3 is CSAREVTSGSYEKYF. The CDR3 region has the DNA TGCAGTGCTAGAGAAGTGACTAGCGGATCCTACGAGAAGTACTTC.

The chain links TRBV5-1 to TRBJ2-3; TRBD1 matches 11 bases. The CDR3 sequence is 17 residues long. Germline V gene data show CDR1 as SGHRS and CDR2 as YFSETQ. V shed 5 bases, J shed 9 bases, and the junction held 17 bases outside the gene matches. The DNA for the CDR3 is TGCGCCAGCAGAGCTCGGGGGGACAGGGGGATAACAAAGACGCAGTATTTT. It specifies CASRARGDRGITKTQYF.

The CDR3 here is CASSVGGQGYNEQFF. The CDR3 coding sequence is TGTGCCAGCAGCGTTGGGGGACAGGGGTACAATGAGCAGTTCTTC. The genes are TRBV7-9 and TRBJ2-1; 10 nucleotides match TRBD1. The CDR3 totals 15 residues. V was pared by 5 bases and J by 4 bases, with 5 bases of the junction left unmatched. Germline V lookup: CDR1 SEHNR, CDR2 FQNEAQ (reference sequence).

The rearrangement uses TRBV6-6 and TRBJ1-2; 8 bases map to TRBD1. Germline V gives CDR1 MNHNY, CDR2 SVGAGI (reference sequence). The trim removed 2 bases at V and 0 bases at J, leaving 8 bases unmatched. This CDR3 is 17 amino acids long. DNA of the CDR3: TGTGCCAGCAGTTACCCCGGGGACAGGATGACTAACTATGGCTACACCTTC. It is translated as CASSYPGDRMTNYGYTF.

The CDR3 spells CASSPFSGSRETQYF. For the CDR3, the DNA is TGTGCCAGCAGCCCATTCTCGGGATCTCGGGAGACCCAGTACTTC. V usage is TRBV3-1 and J usage is TRBJ2-7; D is perhaps TRBD2 (5 bases). Near its end, the DNA agrees better with TRBJ2-5, so the J call may be wrong. This CDR3 comprises 15 residues. Germline CDR1 reads LGHDT; CDR2 reads YNNKEL (reference sequence).

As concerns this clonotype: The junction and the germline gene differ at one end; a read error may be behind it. The CDR3 nucleotides read TGTGCCAGCAGCTTAAAGGCATTAACTAACCATGGCTACACCTTC. Protein: CASSLKALTNHGYTF. The chain joins TRBV7-6 to TRBJ1-2; D remains ambiguous. The V gene's germline CDR1 is SGHVS and CDR2 FNYEAQ. The CDR3 runs 15 residues.

The CDR3 DNA follows: TGCGCCAGCAGTCATGGGACTAGCGGAAACGAGCAGTACTTC. It is translated as CASSHGTSGNEQYF. This chain joins TRBV5-1 and TRBJ2-5, with 11 bases lining up with TRBD2. Gene TRBJ2-7 matches the end of the DNA better, so the J call may be wrong. This CDR3 contains 14 residues. In germline, CDR1 is SGHRS, CDR2 YFSETQ.

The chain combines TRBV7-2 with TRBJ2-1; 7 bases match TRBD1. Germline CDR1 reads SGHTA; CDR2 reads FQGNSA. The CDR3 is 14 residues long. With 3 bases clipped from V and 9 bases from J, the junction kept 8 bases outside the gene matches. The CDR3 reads CASSFLRGRVEQFF. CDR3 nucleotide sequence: TGTGCCAGCAGCTTCCTTAGGGGGCGCGTTGAGCAGTTCTTC.

CDR3 sequence (DNA): TGTGCCAGCAGTTACTCTAGGCAGGGGGCCTACGAGCAGTACTTC. Encoded protein: CASSYSRQGAYEQYF. V is TRBV6-5 and J is TRBJ2-7, with 7 bases that match TRBD1. The length of the CDR3 is 15 residues. Germline-derived CDR1 and CDR2 are MNHEY and SVGAGI. After removal of 0 bases from V and 2 bases from J, the junction contained 4 bases not matched to a gene.

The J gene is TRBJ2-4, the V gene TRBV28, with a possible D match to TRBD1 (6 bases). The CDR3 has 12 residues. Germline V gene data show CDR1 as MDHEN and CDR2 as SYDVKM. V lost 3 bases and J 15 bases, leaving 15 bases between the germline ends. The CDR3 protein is CASSFSQGVWYF. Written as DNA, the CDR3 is TGTGCCAGCAGTTTTTCACAGGGTGTTTGGTACTTC.

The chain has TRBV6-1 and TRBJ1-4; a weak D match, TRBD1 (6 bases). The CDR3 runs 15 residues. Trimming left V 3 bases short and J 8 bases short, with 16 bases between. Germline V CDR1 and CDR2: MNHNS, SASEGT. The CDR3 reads CASSDLTGMVEKLFF. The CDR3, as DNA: TGTGCCAGCAGTGACCTAACAGGGATGGTCGAAAAACTGTTTTTT.

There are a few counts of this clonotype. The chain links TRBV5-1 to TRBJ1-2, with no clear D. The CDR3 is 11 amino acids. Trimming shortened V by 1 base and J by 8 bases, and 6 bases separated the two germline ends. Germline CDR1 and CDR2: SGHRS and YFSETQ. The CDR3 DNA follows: TGCGCCAGCAGCTTGAAAAGGGGCTACACCTTC. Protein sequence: CASSLKRGYTF.

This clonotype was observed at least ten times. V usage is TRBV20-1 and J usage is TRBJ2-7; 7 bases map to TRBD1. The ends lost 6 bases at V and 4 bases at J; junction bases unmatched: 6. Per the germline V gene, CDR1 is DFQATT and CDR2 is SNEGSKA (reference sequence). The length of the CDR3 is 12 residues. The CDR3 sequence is CSAPGQNYEQYF. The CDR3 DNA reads TGCAGTGCCCCGGGACAGAATTACGAGCAGTACTTC.